This T cell receptor beta chain stems from a study of cytomegalovirus exposure and HLA in healthy donors. Whole-study results and caveats: Confirmation was obtained in vitro that a few CMV-associated chains are specific for CMV antigens. Researchers catalogued about 160 TCR beta chains as cytomegalovirus-associated.

The donors were in the roughly 130-subject validation cohort, distinct from the roughly 700-subject first cohort. Measured with immunoSEQ multiplex PCR; TCRdb has only the in-frame clones, and not every one. The sample holds roughly 100,000 clones, roughly 86% seen once. In the case of this clone: Its antigen is still unknown.

Sequenced input: PBMCs. This clonotype was sampled from a woman between 18 and 29 years old in good health and CMV-seropositive.

This CDR3 reads CASSLRTTSYNEQFF. The CDR3 DNA reads as TGTGCCAGCAGCTTACGGACTACCTCCTACAATGAGCAGTTCTTC. The rearrangement joins TRBV7-6 to TRBJ2-1, with D possibly matching TRBD2 (6 bases). The germline V and J ends were trimmed by 2 bases and 0 bases, with 8 bases remaining between them. CDR3 length equals 15 residues. CDR1 and CDR2 (germline): SGHVS, FNYEAQ.